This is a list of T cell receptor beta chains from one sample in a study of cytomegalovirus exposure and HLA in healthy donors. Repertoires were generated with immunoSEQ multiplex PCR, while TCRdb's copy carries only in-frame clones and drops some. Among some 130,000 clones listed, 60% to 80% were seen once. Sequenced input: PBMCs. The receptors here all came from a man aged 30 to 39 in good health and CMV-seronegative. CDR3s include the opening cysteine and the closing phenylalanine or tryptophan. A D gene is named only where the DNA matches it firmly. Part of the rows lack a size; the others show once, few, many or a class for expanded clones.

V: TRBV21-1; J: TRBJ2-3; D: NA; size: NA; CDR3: CASSTATSGSNTQYF; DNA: TGTGCCAGCAGCACCGCGACTAGCGGGAGTAATACGCAGTATTTT
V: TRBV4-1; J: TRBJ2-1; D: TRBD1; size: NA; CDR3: CASRPTGGPYNEQFF; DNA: TGCGCCAGCAGACCCACAGGGGGCCCCTACAATGAGCAGTTCTTC
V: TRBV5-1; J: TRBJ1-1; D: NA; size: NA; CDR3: CASSLPLEGTEAFF; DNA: TGCGCCAGCAGCCTCCCCCTCGAGGGCACTGAAGCTTTCTTT
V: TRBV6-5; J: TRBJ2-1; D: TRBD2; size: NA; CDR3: CASTLGLAGENEQFF; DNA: TGTGCCAGCACCTTAGGGCTAGCGGGAGAAAATGAGCAGTTCTTC
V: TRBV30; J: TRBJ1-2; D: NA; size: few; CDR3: CAWSGTFGGSTF; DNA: TGTGCCTGGAGTGGGACATTCGGAGGGTCCACCTTC
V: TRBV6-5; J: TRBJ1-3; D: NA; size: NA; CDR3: CASSYSGRLANTIYF; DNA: TGTGCCAGCAGTTACTCTGGCAGGTTGGCAAACACCATATATTTT
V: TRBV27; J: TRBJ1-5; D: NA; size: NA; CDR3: CASSLIGDNQPQHF; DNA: TGTGCCAGCAGTTTAATAGGGGACAATCAGCCCCAGCATTTT
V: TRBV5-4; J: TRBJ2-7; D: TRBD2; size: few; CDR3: CASSLGGTSSIYEQYF; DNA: TGTGCCAGCAGCTTGGGAGGGACTAGTTCAATTTACGAGCAGTACTTC
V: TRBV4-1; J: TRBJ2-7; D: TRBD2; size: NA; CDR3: CASSQVAGPSYEQYF; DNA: TGCGCCAGCAGCCAAGTAGCGGGACCCTCCTACGAGCAGTACTTC
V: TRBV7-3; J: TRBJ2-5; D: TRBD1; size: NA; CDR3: CASSLNAGGEGETQYF; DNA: TGTGCCAGCAGCTTAAATGCAGGGGGCGAAGGAGAGACCCAGTACTTC
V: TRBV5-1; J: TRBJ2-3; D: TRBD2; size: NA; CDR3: CASSLSPSGSPLGTQYF; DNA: TGCGCCAGCAGCTTGTCCCCCAGCGGGAGCCCGCTGGGTACGCAGTATTTT
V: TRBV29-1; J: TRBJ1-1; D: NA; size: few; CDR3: CSVEVGLATEAFF; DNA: TGCAGCGTTGAAGTCGGACTGGCCACTGAAGCTTTCTTT
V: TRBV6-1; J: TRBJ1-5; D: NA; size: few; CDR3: CASSEASTMSNQPQHF; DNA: TGTGCCAGCAGTGAAGCGTCCACTATGAGCAATCAGCCCCAGCATTTT
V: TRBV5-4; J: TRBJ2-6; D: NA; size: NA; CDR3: CASSLLSGGSGANVLTF; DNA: TGTGCCAGCAGCTTGCTGTCTGGGGGGTCCGGGGCCAACGTCCTGACTTTC
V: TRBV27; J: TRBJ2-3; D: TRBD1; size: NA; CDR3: CASSSRDRGIAGVTDTQYF; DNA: TGTGCCAGCAGTTCCCGGGACAGGGGGATAGCGGGGGTCACAGATACGCAGTATTTT
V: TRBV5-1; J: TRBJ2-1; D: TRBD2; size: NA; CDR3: CASSLLAGNEQFF; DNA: TGCGCCAGCAGCTTGCTAGCGGGCAATGAGCAGTTCTTC
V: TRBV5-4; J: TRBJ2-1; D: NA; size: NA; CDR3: CASSLAGSSYNEQFF; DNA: TGTGCCAGCAGCTTGGCGGGTAGCTCCTACAATGAGCAGTTCTTC
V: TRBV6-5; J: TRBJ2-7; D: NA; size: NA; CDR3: CASSYDGDSYEQYF; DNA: TGTGCCAGCAGTTACGATGGAGACTCCTACGAGCAGTACTTC
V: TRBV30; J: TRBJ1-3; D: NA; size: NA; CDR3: CAWGLNSGNTIYF; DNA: TGTGCCTGGGGACTAAACTCTGGAAACACCATATATTTT
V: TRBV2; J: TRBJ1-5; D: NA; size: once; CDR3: CASSGLGASQPQHF; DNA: TGTGCCAGCAGTGGCTTGGGGGCGAGTCAGCCCCAGCATTTT
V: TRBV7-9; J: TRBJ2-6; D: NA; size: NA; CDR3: CASSSRANVLTF; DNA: TGTGCCAGCAGCTCTAGGGCCAACGTCCTGACTTTC
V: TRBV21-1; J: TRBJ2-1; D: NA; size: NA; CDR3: CASSKTGGRELSEQFF; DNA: TGTGCCAGCAGCAAAACGGGGGGACGGGAGTTGAGTGAGCAGTTCTTC
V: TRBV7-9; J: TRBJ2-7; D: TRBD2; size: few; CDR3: CASSSGRERAYEQYF; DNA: TGTGCCAGCAGCTCCGGGAGGGAGCGAGCCTACGAGCAGTACTTC
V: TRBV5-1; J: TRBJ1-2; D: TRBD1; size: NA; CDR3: CASSLGQGGSNYGYTF; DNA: TGCGCCAGCAGCTTGGGACAGGGCGGCTCTAACTATGGCTACACCTTC
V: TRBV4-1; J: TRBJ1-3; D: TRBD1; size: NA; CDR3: CASSPGAGGGGNTIYF; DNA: TGCGCCAGCAGCCCAGGGGCAGGGGGTGGCGGAAACACCATATATTTT
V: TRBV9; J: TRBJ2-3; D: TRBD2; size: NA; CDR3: CASSVLPGLAGGTDTQYF; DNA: TGTGCCAGCAGCGTCCTCCCGGGACTAGCGGGAGGCACAGATACGCAGTATTTT
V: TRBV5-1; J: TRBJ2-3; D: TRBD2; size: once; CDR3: CASSLAKGLAGATDTQYF; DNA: TGCGCCAGCAGCTTGGCCAAAGGACTAGCGGGGGCCACAGATACGCAGTATTTT
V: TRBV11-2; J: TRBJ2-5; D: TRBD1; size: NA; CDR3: CASSRNLGQGETQYF; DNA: TGTGCCAGCAGCCGAAACCTGGGACAGGGAGAGACCCAGTACTTC
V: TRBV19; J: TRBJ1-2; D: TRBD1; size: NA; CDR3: CASRFPGQGLHGYTF; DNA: TGTGCCAGTAGATTCCCGGGACAGGGGCTTCATGGCTACACCTTC
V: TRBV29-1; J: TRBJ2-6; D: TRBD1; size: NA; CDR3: CSVTGTGASGANVLTF; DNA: TGCAGCGTAACCGGGACAGGGGCTTCTGGGGCCAACGTCCTGACTTTC
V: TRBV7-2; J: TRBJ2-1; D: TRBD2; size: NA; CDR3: CASSTDSGRHNEQFF; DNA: TGTGCCAGCAGCACCGATAGCGGGAGACACAATGAGCAGTTCTTC
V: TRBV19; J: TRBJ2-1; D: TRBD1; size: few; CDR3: CASRDDRGPYNEQFF; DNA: TGTGCCAGTAGGGACGACAGGGGGCCCTACAATGAGCAGTTCTTC
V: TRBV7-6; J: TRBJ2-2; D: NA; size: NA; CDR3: CASSALESTGELFF; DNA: TGTGCCAGCAGCGCACTAGAATCCACCGGGGAGCTGTTTTTT
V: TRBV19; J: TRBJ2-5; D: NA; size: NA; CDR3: CASSRRDEETQYF; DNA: TGTGCCAGTAGCAGGCGGGACGAAGAGACCCAGTACTTC
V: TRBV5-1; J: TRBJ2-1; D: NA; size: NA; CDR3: CASSLGLAVSYNEQFF; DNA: TGCGCCAGCAGCTTGGGATTAGCGGTATCCTACAATGAGCAGTTCTTC
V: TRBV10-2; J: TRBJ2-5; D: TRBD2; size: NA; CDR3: CASSESSGRAETQYF; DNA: TGCGCCAGCAGTGAGTCTAGCGGGAGGGCCGAGACCCAGTACTTC
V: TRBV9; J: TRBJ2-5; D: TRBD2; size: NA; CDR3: CASSVGAGGETQYF; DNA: TGTGCCAGCAGCGTAGGAGCGGGAGGGGAGACCCAGTACTTC
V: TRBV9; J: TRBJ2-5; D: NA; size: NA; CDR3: CASSVGPRLQETQYF; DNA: TGTGCCAGCAGCGTAGGGCCGAGACTCCAAGAGACCCAGTACTTC
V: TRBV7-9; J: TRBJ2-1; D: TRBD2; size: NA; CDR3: CASSLAGGPYEQFF; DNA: TGTGCCAGCAGCTTGGCGGGAGGGCCTTATGAGCAGTTCTTC
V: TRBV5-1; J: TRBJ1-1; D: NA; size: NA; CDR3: CASSLTGTNEAFF; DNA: TGCGCCAGCAGCTTAACAGGGACAAATGAAGCTTTCTTT
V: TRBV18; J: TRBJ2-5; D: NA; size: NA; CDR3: CASSPRWISGSGETQYF; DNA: TGTGCCAGCTCACCACGATGGATTAGTGGTAGCGGAGAGACCCAGTACTTC
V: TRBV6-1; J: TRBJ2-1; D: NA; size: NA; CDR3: CASSEDYLTGTQFF; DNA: TGTGCCAGCAGTGAGGACTACCTTACGGGGACGCAGTTCTTC
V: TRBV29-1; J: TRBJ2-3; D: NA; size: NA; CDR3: CSAHKGVTDTQYF; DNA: TGCAGCGCCCATAAGGGAGTCACAGATACGCAGTATTTT
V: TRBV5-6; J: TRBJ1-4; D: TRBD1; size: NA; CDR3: CASSSPGQTNEKLFF; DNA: TGTGCCAGCAGCTCTCCGGGACAGACTAATGAAAAACTGTTTTTT
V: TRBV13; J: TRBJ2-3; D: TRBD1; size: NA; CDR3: CASTPRDRGQDTQYF; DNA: TGTGCCAGCACACCCAGGGACAGGGGCCAAGATACGCAGTATTTT
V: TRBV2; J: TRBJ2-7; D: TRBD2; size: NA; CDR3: CASSETGGRRYEQYF; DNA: TGTGCCAGCAGTGAAACTGGCGGGAGGAGGTACGAGCAGTACTTC
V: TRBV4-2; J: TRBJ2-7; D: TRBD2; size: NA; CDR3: CASSQGPGEGLAEQYF; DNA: TGTGCCAGCAGCCAAGGTCCGGGGGAGGGCCTAGCCGAGCAGTACTTC
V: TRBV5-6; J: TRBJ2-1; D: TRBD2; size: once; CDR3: CASSFGLASYNEQFF; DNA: TGTGCCAGCAGCTTCGGACTAGCGTCCTACAATGAGCAGTTCTTC
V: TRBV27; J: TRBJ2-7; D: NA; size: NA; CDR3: CASSLRSTSEQYF; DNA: TGTGCCAGCAGTTTAAGGAGTACGTCGGAGCAGTACTTC
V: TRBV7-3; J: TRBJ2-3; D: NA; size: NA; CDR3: CAISLGGASTDTQYF; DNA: TGTGCCATCAGCCTCGGAGGGGCTAGCACAGATACGCAGTATTTT
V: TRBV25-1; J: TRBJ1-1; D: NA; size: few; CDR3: CASSAGYTEAFF; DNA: TGTGCCAGCAGTGCGGGGTACACTGAAGCTTTCTTT
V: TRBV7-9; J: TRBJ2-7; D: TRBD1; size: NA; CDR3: CASSRQGNEQYF; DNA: TGTGCCAGCAGCCGACAGGGAAACGAGCAGTACTTC
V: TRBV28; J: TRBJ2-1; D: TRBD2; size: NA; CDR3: CASSMGLDWNEQFF; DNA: TGTGCCAGCAGTATGGGACTAGATTGGAATGAGCAGTTCTTC
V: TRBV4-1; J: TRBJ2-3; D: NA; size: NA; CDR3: CASSQEYFTDTQYF; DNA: TGCGCCAGCAGCCAAGAATACTTCACAGATACGCAGTATTTT